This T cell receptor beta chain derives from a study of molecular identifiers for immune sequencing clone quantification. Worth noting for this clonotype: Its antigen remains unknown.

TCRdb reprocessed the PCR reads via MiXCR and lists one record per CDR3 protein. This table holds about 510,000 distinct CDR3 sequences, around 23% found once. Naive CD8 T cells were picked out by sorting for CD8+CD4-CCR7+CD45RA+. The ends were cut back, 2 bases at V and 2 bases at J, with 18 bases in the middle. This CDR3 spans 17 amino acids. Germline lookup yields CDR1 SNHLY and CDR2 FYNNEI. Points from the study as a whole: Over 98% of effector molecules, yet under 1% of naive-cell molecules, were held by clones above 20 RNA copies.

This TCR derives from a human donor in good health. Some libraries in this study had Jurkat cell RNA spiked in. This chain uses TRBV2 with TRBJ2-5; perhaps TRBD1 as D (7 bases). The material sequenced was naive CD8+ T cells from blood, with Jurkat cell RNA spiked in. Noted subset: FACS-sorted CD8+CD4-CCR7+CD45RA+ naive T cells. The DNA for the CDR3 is TGTGCCAGCAGTGAATGGGGGGCCTGGGACAGACAAGAGACCCAGTACTTC. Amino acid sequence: CASSEWGAWDRQETQYF.